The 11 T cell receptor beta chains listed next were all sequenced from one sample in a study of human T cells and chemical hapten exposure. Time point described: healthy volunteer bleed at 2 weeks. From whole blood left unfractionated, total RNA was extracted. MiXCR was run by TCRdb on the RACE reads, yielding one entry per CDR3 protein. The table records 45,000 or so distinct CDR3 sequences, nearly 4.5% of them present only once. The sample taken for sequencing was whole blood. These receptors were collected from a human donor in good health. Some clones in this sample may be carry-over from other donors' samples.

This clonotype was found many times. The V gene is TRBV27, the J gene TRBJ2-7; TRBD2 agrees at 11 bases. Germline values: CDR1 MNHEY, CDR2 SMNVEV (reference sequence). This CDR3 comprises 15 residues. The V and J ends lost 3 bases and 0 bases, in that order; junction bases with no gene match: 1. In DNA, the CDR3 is TGTGCCAGCAGTTTGGGGACTAGCGGCTCCTACGAGCAGTACTTC. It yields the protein CASSLGTSGSYEQYF.

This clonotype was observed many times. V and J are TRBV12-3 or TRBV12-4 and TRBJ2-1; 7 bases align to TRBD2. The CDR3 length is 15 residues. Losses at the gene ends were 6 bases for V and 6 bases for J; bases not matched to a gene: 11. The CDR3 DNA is TGTGCCAGCAGCTCGTTCGGGCCGGGGGGCAATGAGCAGTTCTTC. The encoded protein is CASSSFGPGGNEQFF.

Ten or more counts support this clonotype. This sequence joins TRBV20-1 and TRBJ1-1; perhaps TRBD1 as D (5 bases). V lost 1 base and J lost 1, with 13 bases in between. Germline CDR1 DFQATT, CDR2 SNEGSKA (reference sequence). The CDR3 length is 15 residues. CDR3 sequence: CSARAGGRRNTEAFF. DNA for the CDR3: TGCAGTGCTAGAGCCGGGGGGAGAAGGAACACTGAAGCTTTCTTT.

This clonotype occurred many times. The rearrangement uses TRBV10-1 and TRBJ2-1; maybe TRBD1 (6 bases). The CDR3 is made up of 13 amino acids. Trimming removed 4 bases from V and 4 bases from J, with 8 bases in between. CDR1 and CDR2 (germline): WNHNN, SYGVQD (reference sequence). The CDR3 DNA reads TGCGCCAGCAGTGGGACAGTATACAATGAGCAGTTCTTC. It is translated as CASSGTVYNEQFF.

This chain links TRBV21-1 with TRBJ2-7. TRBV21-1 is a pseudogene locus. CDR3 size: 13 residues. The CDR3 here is CASSKVRAYEQYF. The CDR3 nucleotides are TGTGCCAGCAGCAAAGTCCGAGCCTACGAGCAGTACTTC.

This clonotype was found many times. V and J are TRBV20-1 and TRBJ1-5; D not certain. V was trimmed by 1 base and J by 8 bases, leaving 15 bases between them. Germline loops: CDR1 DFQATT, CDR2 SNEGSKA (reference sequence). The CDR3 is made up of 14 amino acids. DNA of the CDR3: TGCAGTGCTAGAGGATCGGGCCCTGCGGAGCCCCAGCATTTT. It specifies CSARGSGPAEPQHF.

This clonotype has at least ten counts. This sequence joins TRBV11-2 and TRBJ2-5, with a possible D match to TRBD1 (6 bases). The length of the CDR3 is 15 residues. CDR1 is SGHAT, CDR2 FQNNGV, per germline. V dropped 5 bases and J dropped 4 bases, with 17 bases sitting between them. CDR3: CASSPRTASGETQYF. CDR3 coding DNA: TGTGCCAGCAGCCCCCGGACAGCATCCGGAGAGACCCAGTACTTC.

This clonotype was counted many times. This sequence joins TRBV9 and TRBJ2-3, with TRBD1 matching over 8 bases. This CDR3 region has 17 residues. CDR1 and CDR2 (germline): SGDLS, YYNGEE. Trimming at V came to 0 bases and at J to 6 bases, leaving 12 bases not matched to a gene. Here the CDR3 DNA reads TGTGCCAGCAGCGTAGATCCCCCACAGGGGGTGGAGGATACGCAGTATTTT. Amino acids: CASSVDPPQGVEDTQYF.

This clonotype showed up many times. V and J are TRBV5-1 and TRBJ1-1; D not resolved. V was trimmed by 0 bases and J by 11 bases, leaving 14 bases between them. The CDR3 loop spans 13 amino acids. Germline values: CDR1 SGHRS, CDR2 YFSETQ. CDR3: CASSLEPRGQAFF. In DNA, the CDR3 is TGCGCCAGCAGCTTGGAGCCCCGGGGTCAGGCTTTCTTT.

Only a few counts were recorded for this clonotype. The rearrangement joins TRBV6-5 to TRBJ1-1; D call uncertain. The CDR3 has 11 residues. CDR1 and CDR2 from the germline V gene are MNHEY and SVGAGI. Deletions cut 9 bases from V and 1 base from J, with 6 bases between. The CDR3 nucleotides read TGTGCCAGTCAAGAGAACACTGAAGCTTTCTTT. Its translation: CASQENTEAFF.

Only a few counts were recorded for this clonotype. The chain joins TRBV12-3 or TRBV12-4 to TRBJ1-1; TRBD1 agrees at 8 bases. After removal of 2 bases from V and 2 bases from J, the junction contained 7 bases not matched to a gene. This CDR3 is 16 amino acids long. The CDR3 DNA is TGTGCCAGCAGTTTACGGCAGGGGGCTGGTAACACTGAAGCTTTCTTT. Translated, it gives CASSLRQGAGNTEAFF.